The source of this T cell receptor (beta chain) is a study of CD8+CD57+ T cells in acquired aplastic anemia. Background on the study: Yields of DNA that came from sorted CD4+ and CD8+ cells averaged about 3.3 ug.

According to the study, genomic DNA was the template for TCR beta VDJ and CDR3 profiling. TCRdb re-derived calls from the reads in MiXCR, one entry per CDR3 protein. The table lists 200,000 to 300,000 distinct CDR3 sequences, 45% to 50% of them singletons. Trimming took off 6 bases at V and 8 bases at J, with 14 bases between the two ends. The CDR3 contains 13 residues. Germline-derived CDR1 and CDR2 are DFQATT and SNEGSKA (reference sequence). All patients picked for sequencing had shown, by flow cytometry, an expansion of CD8+CD57+ cells. The sample consisted of sorted CD4+, CD8+, or CD8+CD57+ T cells (not recorded which) from PBMCs. This receptor was taken from a human donor with aplastic anemia. The V call is TRBV20-1, the J call TRBJ1-6, with D possibly TRBD1 on 5 matching bases. CDR3 protein: CSAGRGTDSPLHF. DNA for the CDR3: TGCAGTGCCGGGCGGGGGACCGATTCACCCCTCCACTTT.